One and the same sample provided the 3 T cell receptor beta chains below, sequenced in a study of graft-versus-host responses after intestinal transplantation. Their target antigens are unknown. Sequenced by immunoSEQ multiplex PCR; TCRdb stores in-frame clones only, minus some. Among around 100,000 clones listed, just over 90% were seen once. Source: unstimulated CD4+ T cells sorted from spleen or lymph node cells, taken before transplant. The receptors derive from a human donor who was the organ donor for an intestinal transplant.

The rearrangement uses TRBV4-1 and TRBJ1-3, with a tentative D call TRBD1 (6 bases). The germline V and J ends were trimmed by 3 bases and 1 base, with 19 bases remaining between them. This CDR3 has 18 amino acids. Germline lookup yields CDR1 MGHRA and CDR2 YSYEKL. The CDR3 is CASSQRASGQQSGNTIYF. In nucleotides, the CDR3 is TGCGCCAGCAGCCAGAGAGCATCAGGACAGCAGTCTGGAAACACCATATATTTT.

Remarks on this clone: A junction end diverges from the germline sequence, so it may reflect a read error. This sample includes further DNA sequences coding for the same CDR3. The chain links TRBV25-1 to TRBJ2-2, with a tentative D call TRBD2 (5 bases). In germline, CDR1 is MGHDK, CDR2 SYGVNS. This CDR3 comprises 16 residues. The CDR3 region is CASSENQAEGTGELFF. CDR3 coding DNA: TGTGCTAGCAGTGAGAACCAGGCCGAGGGCACCGGGGAGCTGTTTTTT.

The rearrangement uses TRBV11-2 and TRBJ2-7; tentatively, D is TRBD1 or TRBD2 (5 bases each). This CDR3 has 15 amino acids. Trimming removed 5 bases from V and 2 bases from J, with 16 bases in between. Germline-derived CDR1 and CDR2 are SGHAT and FQNNGV. The CDR3 is CASSPGALGTYEQYF. The CDR3 DNA follows: TGTGCCAGCAGCCCCGGGGCCCTGGGGACCTACGAGCAGTACTTC.